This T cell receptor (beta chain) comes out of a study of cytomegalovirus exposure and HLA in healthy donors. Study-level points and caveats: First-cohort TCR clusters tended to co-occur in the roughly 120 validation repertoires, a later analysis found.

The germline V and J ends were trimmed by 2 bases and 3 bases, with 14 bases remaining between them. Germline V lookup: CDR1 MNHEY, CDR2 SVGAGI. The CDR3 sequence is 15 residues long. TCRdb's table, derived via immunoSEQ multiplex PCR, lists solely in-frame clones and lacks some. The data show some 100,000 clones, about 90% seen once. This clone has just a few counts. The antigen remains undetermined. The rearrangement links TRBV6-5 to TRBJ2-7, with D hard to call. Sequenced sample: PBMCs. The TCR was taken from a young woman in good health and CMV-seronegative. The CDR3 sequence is CASSYDPEPYYEQYF. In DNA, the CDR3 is TGTGCCAGCAGTTACGACCCGGAGCCTTACTACGAGCAGTACTTC.